Below, 10 T cell receptor beta chains from the same sample are listed, as sequenced in a study of blood T cell repertoires in COVID-19. Sequenced by immunoSEQ multiplex PCR; TCRdb stores in-frame clones only, minus some. The sample holds fewer than 250,000 clones, about 86% seen once. The sample taken for sequencing was PBMCs or T cells enriched from blood (not recorded which). The receptors were sampled from a middle-aged woman with acute COVID-19.

This chain connects TRBV7-9 to TRBJ2-1; D is perhaps TRBD2 (5 bases). Between the trimmed V and J ends, which lost 7 bases and 0 bases, there was a span of 13 bases. The CDR3 sequence is 15 residues long. Germline V lookup: CDR1 SEHNR, CDR2 FQNEAQ (reference sequence). The CDR3 loop is CASTKPGSSYNEQFF. CDR3 DNA sequence: TGTGCCAGCACCAAGCCGGGGAGCTCCTACAATGAGCAGTTCTTC.

The chain has TRBV30 and TRBJ2-5; D possibly corresponds to TRBD2 (6 bases). Deletions cut 4 bases from V and 5 bases from J, with 14 bases between. The CDR3 consists of 13 residues. Per the germline V gene, CDR1 is GTSNPN and CDR2 is SVGIG (reference sequence). This CDR3 reads CAWNIREYETQYF. CDR3 sequence (DNA): TGTGCCTGGAACATACGGGAGTACGAGACCCAGTACTTC.

The V gene is TRBV7-7, the J gene TRBJ2-1, with TRBD2 identical over 14 bases. The CDR3 sequence is 15 residues long. Germline lookup yields CDR1 SSHAT and CDR2 FNYEAQ (reference sequence). The ends lost 5 bases at V and 6 bases at J; junction bases unmatched: 3. CDR3 coding DNA: TGTGCCAGCAGCCCCGGGACTAGCGGGAGCAATGAGCAGTTCTTC. Its protein is CASSPGTSGSNEQFF.

In this sample, this clone turned up a few times. The chain employs TRBV29-1 and TRBJ2-1; 13 bases line up with TRBD2. CDR3 length: 17 residues. Per the germline V gene, CDR1 is SQVTM and CDR2 is ANQGSEA. V lost 0 bases, J lost 9 bases, and 11 bases stayed unmatched. In nucleotides, the CDR3 is TGCAGCGTTGAAGATAGTAAAGGACTAGCGGGAGCGGGTGAGCAGTTCTTC. It codes for CSVEDSKGLAGAGEQFF.

This clone has more than one count but fewer than ten. This rearrangement joins TRBV30 to TRBJ1-2; 9 nucleotides align to TRBD1. Germline V gene data show CDR1 as GTSNPN and CDR2 as SVGIG (reference sequence). Losses at the gene ends were 3 bases for V and 3 bases for J; bases not matched to a gene: 11. The CDR3 consists of 16 residues. CDR3 bases: TGTGCCTGGAGCGCACTTGGGACAGGGTCTGACTATGGCTACACCTTC. It is translated as CAWSALGTGSDYGYTF. Looking up the rest from reference TRBV30 and TRBJ1-2 gives the full variable domain: SQTIHQWPATLVQPVGSPLSLECTVEGTSNPNLYWYRQAAGRGLQLLFYSVGIGQISSEVPQNLSASRPQDRQFILSSKKLLLSDSGFYLCAWSALGTGSDYGYTFGSGTRLTVV.

The chain uses TRBV5-8 and TRBJ2-3, with 8 bases lining up with TRBD2. The CDR3 is 14 residues long. The V gene's germline CDR1 is SGHTS and CDR2 YDEGEE. V lost 4 bases, J lost 5 bases, and 6 bases stayed unmatched. The CDR3 DNA is TGTGCCAGCAGCCCAAGCGGGAGTAGAGATACGCAGTATTTT. This translates into CASSPSGSRDTQYF.

The chain combines TRBV7-6 with TRBJ2-7; maybe TRBD1 (6 bases). The CDR3 is made up of 15 amino acids. The V gene lost 7 bases and the J gene lost 3 bases, with 19 bases spanning the gap. CDR1 and CDR2 from the germline V gene are SGHVS and FNYEAQ. The CDR3 DNA is TGTGCCAGCATCCCTGGGGCAGGGGAACACTACGAGCAGTACTTC. Translation: CASIPGAGEHYEQYF.

This chain joins TRBV24-1 and TRBJ2-1, with 12 bases fitting TRBD2. Germline-derived CDR1 and CDR2 are KGHDR and SFDVKD. Losses at the gene ends were 0 bases for V and 9 bases for J; bases not matched to a gene: 8. The CDR3 extends over 17 amino acids. The chain's CDR3 is CATSDLGTSGRRGEQFF. DNA for the CDR3: TGTGCCACCAGTGATTTGGGTACTAGCGGGAGGAGGGGTGAGCAGTTCTTC.

This chain joins TRBV7-9 and TRBJ2-3; 11 bases agree with TRBD2. The CDR3 covers 17 residues. Trimming removed 1 base from V and 5 bases from J; junction bases left unmatched: 8. Per the germline V gene, CDR1 is SEHNR and CDR2 is FQNEAQ (reference sequence). The CDR3 DNA sequence: TGTGCCAGCAGCTTAGATAGCGGGAGGGCCAAATTAGATACGCAGTATTTT. Protein sequence: CASSLDSGRAKLDTQYF. The full variable domain, with the rest looked up from reference TRBV7-9 and TRBJ2-3, is DTGVSQNPRHKITKRGQNVTFRCDPISEHNRLYWYRQTLGQGPEFLTYFQNEAQLEKSRLLSDRFSAERPKGSFSTLEIQRTEQGDSAMYLCASSLDSGRAKLDTQYFGPGTRLTVL.

This chain joins TRBV7-2 and TRBJ2-2, with D possibly matching TRBD1 (5 bases). V was shortened by 1 base and J by 4 bases, with 13 bases between the two germline ends. This CDR3 is built from 16 residues. Germline CDR1 is SGHTA and CDR2 is FQGNSA. The CDR3 sequence is CASSLGTGRSTGELFF. The CDR3 nucleotides are TGTGCCAGCAGCTTAGGTACAGGTCGGTCCACCGGGGAGCTGTTTTTT.